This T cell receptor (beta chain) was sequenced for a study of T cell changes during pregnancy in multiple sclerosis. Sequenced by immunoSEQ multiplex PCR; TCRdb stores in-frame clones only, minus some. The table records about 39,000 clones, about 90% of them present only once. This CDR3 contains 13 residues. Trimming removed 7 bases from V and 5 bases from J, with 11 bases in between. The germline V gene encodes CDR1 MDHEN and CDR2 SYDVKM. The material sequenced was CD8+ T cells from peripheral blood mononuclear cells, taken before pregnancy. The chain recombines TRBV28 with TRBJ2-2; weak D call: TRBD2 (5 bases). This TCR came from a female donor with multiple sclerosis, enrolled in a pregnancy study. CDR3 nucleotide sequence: TGTGCCAGCAAAGCGGAGCGGACCGGGGAGCTGTTTTTT. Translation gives CASKAERTGELFF.